Listed here are 3 T cell receptor beta chains from one sample, sequenced in a study of T cell responses to AZD1222 COVID-19 vaccine. Some clones are missing from TCRdb's copy, which holds only in-frame ones; the method was immunoSEQ multiplex PCR. Of tens of thousands of clones listed, about 90% are singletons. Here the sequenced sample was peripheral blood, taken on day 0 of MenACWY control vaccination. The origin of the receptors is an adult in good health.

The chain joins TRBV7-9 to TRBJ1-2; the match to TRBD1 covers 8 bases. Germline CDR1 is SEHNR and CDR2 is FQNEAQ (reference sequence). The CDR3 spans 18 residues. The ends lost 5 bases at V and 0 bases at J; junction bases unmatched: 14. The CDR3 sequence is CASSPITIGQGANYGYTF. The CDR3 DNA sequence: TGTGCCAGCAGCCCCATCACCATAGGACAGGGAGCTAACTATGGCTACACCTTC.

The chain uses TRBV10-1 and TRBJ2-3; the match to TRBD2 covers 10 bases. The CDR3 has 16 amino acids. V was clipped by 9 bases and J by 0 bases; unmatched bases: 9. Per the germline V gene, CDR1 is WNHNN and CDR2 is SYGVQD (reference sequence). The CDR3 loop is CARRLAGVPSTDTQYF. The DNA of the CDR3 is TGCGCCAGACGACTAGCGGGCGTCCCTAGCACAGATACGCAGTATTTT.

The chain is built from TRBV24-1 and TRBJ1-5, with D unresolved. V lost 5 bases to trimming and J lost 5 bases, with 12 bases between them. This CDR3 contains 14 residues. Per the germline V gene, CDR1 is KGHDR and CDR2 is SFDVKD. Here the CDR3 reads CATSGPGSYQPQHF. CDR3 coding DNA: TGTGCCACCAGTGGCCCCGGGAGCTATCAGCCCCAGCATTTT.